This T cell receptor (beta chain) was documented in a study of blood T cell repertoires in COVID-19. Study context: The United States, Italy and Spain supplied acute and convalescent COVID-19 samples. The analysed material was cDNA or gDNA that came from T cells, B-cell-depleted T cells, or PBMCs.

The V gene end was trimmed by 2 bases and the J gene end by 5 bases; junction bases not matched to a gene: 5. The CDR3 extends over 15 amino acids. The germline V gene has CDR1 SEHNR and CDR2 FQNEAQ (reference sequence). Original processing methods: Scientists estimated how many nucleated cells there were by amplifying reference gene primers. The method was immunoSEQ multiplex PCR; TCRdb's version includes in-frame clones alone and lacks a portion of them. V and J calls and clone size are those listed in that table; D and trimming were worked out from the DNA. The data show about 280,000 clones, around 86% seen once.

Sample: peripheral blood. This TCR was recovered from a human donor in a cohort sampled during active COVID-19. J is TRBJ2-7 and V is TRBV7-9; 11 bases map to TRBD2. CDR3 amino acids: CASSLLAGGFHEQYF. Here the CDR3 DNA reads TGTGCCAGCAGCTTACTAGCGGGAGGTTTCCACGAGCAGTACTTC.